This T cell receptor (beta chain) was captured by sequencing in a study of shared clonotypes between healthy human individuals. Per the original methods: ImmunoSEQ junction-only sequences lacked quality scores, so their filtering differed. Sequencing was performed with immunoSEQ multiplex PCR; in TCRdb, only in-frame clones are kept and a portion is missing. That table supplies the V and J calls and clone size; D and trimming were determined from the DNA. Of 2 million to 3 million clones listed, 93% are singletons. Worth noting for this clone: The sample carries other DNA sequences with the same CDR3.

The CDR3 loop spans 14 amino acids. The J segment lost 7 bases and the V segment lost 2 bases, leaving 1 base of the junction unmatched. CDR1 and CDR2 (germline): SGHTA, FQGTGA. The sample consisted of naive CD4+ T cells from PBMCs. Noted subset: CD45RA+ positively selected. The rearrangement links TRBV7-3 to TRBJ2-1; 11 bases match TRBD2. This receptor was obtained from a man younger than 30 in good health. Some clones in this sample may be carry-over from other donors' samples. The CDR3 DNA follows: TGTGCCAGCAGCTTAGTAGCGGGAGGGAATGAGCAGTTCTTC. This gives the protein CASSLVAGGNEQFF.